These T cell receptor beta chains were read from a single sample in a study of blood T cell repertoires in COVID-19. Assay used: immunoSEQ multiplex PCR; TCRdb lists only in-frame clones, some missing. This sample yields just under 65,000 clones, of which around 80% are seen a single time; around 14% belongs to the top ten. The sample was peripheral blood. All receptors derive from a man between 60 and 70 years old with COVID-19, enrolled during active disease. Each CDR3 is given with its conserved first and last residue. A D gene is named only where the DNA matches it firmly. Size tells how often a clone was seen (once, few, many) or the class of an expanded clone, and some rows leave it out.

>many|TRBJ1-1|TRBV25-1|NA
TGTGCCAGCCTAGCCCGGGGGATGAACACTGAAGCTTTCTTT
CASLARGMNTEAFF
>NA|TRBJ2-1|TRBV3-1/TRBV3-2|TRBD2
TGTGCCAGCAGCTCACCTTACACCGGGACTAGTCTTGAGCAGTTCTTC
CASSSPYTGTSLEQFF
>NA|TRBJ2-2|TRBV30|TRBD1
TGTGCCTGGAGGAAAACAGGGGTCGGGGAGCTGTTTTTT
CAWRKTGVGELFF
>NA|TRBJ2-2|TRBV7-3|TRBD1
TGTGCCAGCAGCTCGCAGGGGGCCGGGGAGCTGTTTTTT
CASSSQGAGELFF
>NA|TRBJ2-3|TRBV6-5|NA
TGTGCCAGCAGTTACTCTCGGGGAACAACAGATACGCAGTATTTT
CASSYSRGTTDTQYF
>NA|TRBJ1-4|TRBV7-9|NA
TGTGCCAGCAGCCAAGGAGGGGTTAATGAAAAACTGTTTTTT
CASSQGGVNEKLFF
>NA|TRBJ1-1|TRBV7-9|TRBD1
TGTGCCAGCACCCGGGACAGGGAGAACACTGAAGCTTTCTTT
CASTRDRENTEAFF
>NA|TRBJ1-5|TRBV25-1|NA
TGTGCCAGCAGTGATGCCGGCGGCGGAAATCAGCCCCAGCATTTT
CASSDAGGGNQPQHF
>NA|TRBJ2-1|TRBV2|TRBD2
TGTGCCTGGGGACTAGCGGGAGGCAATGAGCAGTTCTTC
CAWGLAGGNEQFF
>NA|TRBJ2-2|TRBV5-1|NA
TGCGCCAGCAGCCCGGGGGGCCCCACCGGGGAGCTGTTTTTT
CASSPGGPTGELFF
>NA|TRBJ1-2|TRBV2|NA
TGTGCCAGCAGTGAACAGAACCCCTATGGCTACACCTTC
CASSEQNPYGYTF
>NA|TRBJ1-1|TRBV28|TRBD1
TGTGCCAGCAGTATGACAGGGGTGGAAGGTACTGAAGCTTTCTTT
CASSMTGVEGTEAFF
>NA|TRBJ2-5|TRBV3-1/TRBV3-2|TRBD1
TGTGCCAGCAGCCAACACCCGGGACAGGGGGCGGAGACCCAGTACTTC
CASSQHPGQGAETQYF
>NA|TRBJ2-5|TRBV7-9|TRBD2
TGTGCCAGCAGCCACCGTGGGGGAGCGGGAGGGCCGGGAGAGACCCAGTACTTC
CASSHRGGAGGPGETQYF
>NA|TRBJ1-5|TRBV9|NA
TGTGCCAGCAGCGTAGATGGTCGGGGGCCCCAGCATTTT
CASSVDGRGPQHF
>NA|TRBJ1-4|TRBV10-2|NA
TGCGCCAGCAGCTCCAGTGAAAAACTGTTTTTT
CASSSSEKLFF
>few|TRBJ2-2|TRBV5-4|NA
TGTGCCAGCAGCCCGCGGAGGTCCGGGGAGCTGTTTTTT
CASSPRRSGELFF
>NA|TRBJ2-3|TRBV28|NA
TGTGCCAGCTGGGCAGGCCCCACGGATACGCAGTATTTT
CASWAGPTDTQYF
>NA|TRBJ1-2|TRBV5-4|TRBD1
TGTGCCAGCAGGGGACAGGGCTTGCTCTATGGCTACACCTTC
CASRGQGLLYGYTF
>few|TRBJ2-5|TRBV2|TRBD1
TGTGCCAGCAGTCCGGAGACAGGGGATTACTTC
CASSPETGDYF
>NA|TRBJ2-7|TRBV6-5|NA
TGTGCCAGCGAGACAGGCTACCGGGGCGAGCAGTACTTC
CASETGYRGEQYF
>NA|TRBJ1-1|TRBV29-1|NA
TGCAGCGTTGTTAGCGGGGAGCACACTGAAGCTTTCTTT
CSVVSGEHTEAFF
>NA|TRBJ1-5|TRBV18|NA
TGTGCCAGCTCACCAGGCCCCTCTTCTAATCAGCCCCAGCATTTT
CASSPGPSSNQPQHF
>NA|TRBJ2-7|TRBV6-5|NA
TGTGCCAGCAGTTATGATAGGGGCCCCTACGAGCAGTACTTC
CASSYDRGPYEQYF
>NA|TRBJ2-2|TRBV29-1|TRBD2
TGCAGCGTTGATCGGGGGGGCACCGGGGAGCTGTTTTTT
CSVDRGGTGELFF
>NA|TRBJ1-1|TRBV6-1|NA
TGTGCCAGCAGAACGGACAGAGTGAACACTGAAGCTTTCTTT
CASRTDRVNTEAFF
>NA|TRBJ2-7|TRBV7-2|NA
TGTGCCAGCCGCTTGATGGGAGCCTACGAGCAGTACTTC
CASRLMGAYEQYF
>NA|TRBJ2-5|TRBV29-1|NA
TGCAGCGTTGCGGAGTTGGAAGAGACCCAGTACTTC
CSVAELEETQYF
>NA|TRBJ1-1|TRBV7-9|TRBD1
TGTGCCAGCAGCCTCCAGGGACAGGGGAACACTGAAGCTTTCTTT
CASSLQGQGNTEAFF
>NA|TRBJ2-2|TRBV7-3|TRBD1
TGTGCCAGCAGCACGACAGGGGTCGGGGAGCTGTTTTTT
CASSTTGVGELFF
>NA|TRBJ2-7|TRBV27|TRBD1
TGTGCCAGCAGTTTAAGGCGGACAGGCTACGAGCAGTACTTC
CASSLRRTGYEQYF
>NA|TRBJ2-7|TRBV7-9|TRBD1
TGTGCCAGCAGCTCGACAGGGGCAAGCTACGAGCAGTACTTC
CASSSTGASYEQYF
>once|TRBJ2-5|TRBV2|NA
TGTGCCAGCAAGCTCTTAGAGACCCAGTACTTC
CASKLLETQYF
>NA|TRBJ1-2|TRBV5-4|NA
TGTGCCAGCAGCCCCCTGGGAGATAGTGACTATGGCTACACCTTC
CASSPLGDSDYGYTF
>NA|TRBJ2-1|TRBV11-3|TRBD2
TGTGCCAGCAGCTCAATAGCGGGAGCGAGGGATGAGCAGTTCTTC
CASSSIAGARDEQFF
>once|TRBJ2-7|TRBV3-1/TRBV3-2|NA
TGTGCCAGCAGCCAAGCATATCGAGCCCGCTCCTACGAGCAGTACTTC
CASSQAYRARSYEQYF
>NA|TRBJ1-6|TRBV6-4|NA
TGTGCCAGCAGTGACTGGGCGGGGTCAGGTACCCTCCACTTT
CASSDWAGSGTLHF
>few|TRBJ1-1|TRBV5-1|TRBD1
TGCGCCAGCAGCAGCCAGGGGGGTCACACTGAAGCTTTCTTT
CASSSQGGHTEAFF
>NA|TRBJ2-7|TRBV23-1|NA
TGCGCCAGCAGCCACAGACAGGAGCACGAGCAGTACTTC
CASSHRQEHEQYF
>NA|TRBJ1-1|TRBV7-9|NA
TGTGCCAGCAGCAGACGGGGGGCGATGAACACTGAAGCTTTCTTT
CASSRRGAMNTEAFF
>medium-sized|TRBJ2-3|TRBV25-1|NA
TGTGCCAGCAGTGAATACCGGGAGACAGATACGCAGTATTTT
CASSEYRETDTQYF
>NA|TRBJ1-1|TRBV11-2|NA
TGTGCCAGCAGCTTAGCCAGGGCCAACACTGAAGCTTTCTTT
CASSLARANTEAFF
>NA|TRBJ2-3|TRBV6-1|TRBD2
TGTGCCAGCAGTGATGGTAGCGGGAGTGATACGCAGTATTTT
CASSDGSGSDTQYF
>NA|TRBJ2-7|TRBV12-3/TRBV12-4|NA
TGTGCCAGCCAAATGGGCGCCTCCTACGAGCAGTACTTC
CASQMGASYEQYF
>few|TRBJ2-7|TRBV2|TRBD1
TGTGCCAGCAGGACGGGACAGGGGGGTCGGTACGAGCAGTACTTC
CASRTGQGGRYEQYF
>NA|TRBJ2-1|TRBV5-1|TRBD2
TGCGCCAGCAGCCGGGGACTAGCGGGAGGAGCGGTGGGCAATGAGCAGTTCTTC
CASSRGLAGGAVGNEQFF
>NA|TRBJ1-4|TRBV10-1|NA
TGCGCCAGCAGCTCAGGGTCCCACGAAAAACTGTTTTTT
CASSSGSHEKLFF
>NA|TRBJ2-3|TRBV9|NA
TGTGCCAGCAGCGTAGTCGCAGGGTCAAATACGCAGTATTTT
CASSVVAGSNTQYF
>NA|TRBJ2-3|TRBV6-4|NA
TGTGCCAGCAGTGTGGACTCAGGCGCAGATACGCAGTATTTT
CASSVDSGADTQYF
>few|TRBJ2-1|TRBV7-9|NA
TGTGCCAGCAGCTTACGGAGGAGTAGCGGTATTCACAATGAGCAGTTCTTC
CASSLRRSSGIHNEQFF
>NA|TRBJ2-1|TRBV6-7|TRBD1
TGTGCCAGCAGCCTACACACGACAGGGAGAGACAATGAGCAGTTCTTC
CASSLHTTGRDNEQFF
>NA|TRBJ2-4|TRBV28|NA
TGTGCCAGCAGAGGGGACACTCCCCTAGCCAAAAACATTCAGTACTTC
CASRGDTPLAKNIQYF
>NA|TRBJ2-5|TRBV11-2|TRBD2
TGTGCCAGCATCCGGACTAGCGGGAGCCTCCAAGAGACCCAGTACTTC
CASIRTSGSLQETQYF
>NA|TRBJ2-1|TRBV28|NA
TGTGCCAGCAATGGAGAGGCAACGTACAATGAGCAGTTCTTC
CASNGEATYNEQFF
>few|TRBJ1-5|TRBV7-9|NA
TGTGCCAGCAGCTCCTCCGTTGTACAGCCCCAGCATTTT
CASSSSVVQPQHF
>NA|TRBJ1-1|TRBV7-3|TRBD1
TGTGCCAGCAGCTTAATAGGGGGCGCCGGGGAAGCTTTCTTT
CASSLIGGAGEAFF
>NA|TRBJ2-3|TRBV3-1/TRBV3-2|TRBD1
TGTGCCAGCAGCTCCGACAGGGCCGCAGATACGCAGTATTTT
CASSSDRAADTQYF